These 10 T cell receptor beta chains came from one sample sequenced in a study of T cells expressing NK-cell markers. No DNA is given; TCRdb re-called the 5' RACE reads and lists each CDR3 protein once. This sample's clone table lists about 160,000 distinct CDR3 sequences. The sequenced sample was blood T cells: a sorted CD56 or NKG2C T cell subset, CD4+ or CD8+ T cells, or bulk PBMC T cells (not recorded which). These receptors came from a woman between 18 and 70 years old in good health.

This chain links TRBV7-2 with TRBJ2-7. The germline gives CDR1 SGHTA, CDR2 FQGNSA. CDR3 size: 13 residues. CDR3 in amino acids: CASSPEELGEQYF.

This sequence joins TRBV12-3 or TRBV12-4 and TRBJ2-1; no DNA is available, so the TRBD1 call from TCRdb remains unchecked. The CDR3 spans 15 residues. The CDR3 sequence: CASSLGQGRDNEQFF.

The chain uses TRBV12-3 or TRBV12-4 and TRBJ1-2; the TCRdb D gene call, TRBD1, has no DNA to confirm it. The CDR3 runs to 13 residues. Here the CDR3 reads CASSTDRSYGYTF.

The CDR3: CSAETSSSSYEQYF. The chain links TRBV20-1 to TRBJ2-7; the D call of TRBD2 rests on TCRdb alone, since no DNA is present to check it. Germline lookup yields CDR1 DFQATT and CDR2 SNEGSKA (reference sequence). The CDR3 sequence is 14 residues long.

The chain joins TRBV12-3 or TRBV12-4 to TRBJ2-2; TCRdb indicates TRBD1, and absent DNA this call remains unverified. This CDR3 region has 14 residues. CDR3: CASRAGTYTGELFF.

CDR3 in amino acids: CASSPNSGGAGRFF. The chain uses TRBV7-2 and TRBJ2-1; the TRBD2 assignment by TCRdb is unverifiable without DNA. The germline CDR1 and CDR2 sequences are SGHTA and FQGNSA. CDR3 size: 14 residues.

This chain joins TRBV7-2 and TRBJ2-7; TCRdb returns TRBD2, unconfirmable since there is no DNA. CDR1 is SGHTA, CDR2 FQGNSA, per germline. The CDR3 loop spans 16 amino acids. This CDR3 is CASSLQVLAMSYEQYF.

The chain employs TRBV5-5 and TRBJ2-7. Germline V gene lookup returns CDR1 SGHKS and CDR2 YYEKEE (reference sequence). The CDR3 runs to 12 residues. The CDR3 here is CASSLGEYEQYF.

The CDR3 here is CASSLSPGQILHEQYF. This chain joins TRBV12-1 and TRBJ2-7; TCRdb picks TRBD1, but there is no DNA to check that call. TRBV12-1 is a pseudogene locus. The CDR3 is 16 amino acids.

The rearrangement joins TRBV20-1 to TRBJ2-7; checking the TCRdb D call of TRBD2 is not possible without DNA. The CDR3 has 13 residues. Germline CDR1 DFQATT, CDR2 SNEGSKA (reference sequence). This chain's CDR3 is CSSRPSASYEQYF.